This T cell receptor (beta chain) was identified during a study of shared clonotypes between healthy human individuals. General study points: Only a few donors were included, so the genetic and exposure-history diversity represented was limited.

Germline CDR1 is MNHEY and CDR2 is SMNVEV (reference sequence). The CDR3 has 16 residues. Trimming shortened V by 6 bases and J by 5 bases, and 23 bases separated the two germline ends. The investigators split CD4+ cells into a CD45RA+ naive subset and a CD45RA-negative memory subset. In the case of this clone: Its antigen is undetermined.

Assay: immunoSEQ multiplex PCR; the TCRdb copy retains only in-frame clones and omits some. Of 2 million to 2.5 million clones detected, less than 95% appear once; the ten largest clones hold around 0.35%. The chain is built from TRBV27 and TRBJ2-7, with D perhaps given as TRBD1 or TRBD2 (7 bases each). Sequencing input: naive CD4+ T cells from PBMCs. The subset was: CD45RA+ positively selected. The receptor comes from a man between 18 and 29 years old in good health. Some clones in this sample may be carry-over from other donors' samples. CDR3 sequence reads: CASSPGGGYLKNEQYF. In DNA form, the CDR3 reads TGTGCCAGCAGCCCAGGGGGGGGCTACCTTAAGAACGAGCAGTACTTC.